This T cell receptor beta chain appears in the sequencing data of a study of PD-1 blockade in mismatch repair-deficient tumors. Assay used: immunoSEQ multiplex PCR; TCRdb lists only in-frame clones, some missing. This sample carries about 68,000 clones, approximately 80% of them seen once, and the ten largest clones take approximately 5%. From germline, CDR1 is SGHNT and CDR2 YENEEA. CDR3 length equals 15 residues. V lost 1 base, J lost 3 bases, and 10 bases lay in between. The sequence was obtained from an adult with mismatch repair-deficient cancer. This chain uses TRBV11-3 with TRBJ1-5; no definite D call. The sample here was peripheral blood, taken 2 weeks after starting pembrolizumab. The CDR3 sequence is CASSLAVGINQPQHF. CDR3 coding DNA: TGTGCCAGCAGCTTAGCTGTCGGGATCAATCAGCCCCAGCATTTT.